The 21 T cell receptor beta chains given below trace back to one sample, sequenced in a study of identical twins. TCRdb itself ran the 5' RACE reads through MiXCR, one entry per CDR3 protein. The sample includes about 790,000 distinct CDR3 sequences, around a sixth seen only once; the top ten take about 12%. The same data also contributed to another study, on T cells expressing NK-cell markers.

Sequenced input: PBMCs. The receptors shown here come from a woman in her late teens or twenties in good health.

This clonotype was detected only a few times. The rearrangement links TRBV7-2 to TRBJ2-1, with TRBD1 identical over 7 bases. CDR1 is SGHTA, CDR2 FQGNSA, per germline. This CDR3 is 12 amino acids long. V lost 4 bases to trimming and J lost 8 bases; unmatched junction nucleotides: 2. The DNA of the CDR3 is TGTGCCAGCAGCTACAGGGGACATGAGCAGTTCTTC. Amino acids: CASSYRGHEQFF.

This clonotype was seen more than once but under ten times. The genes are TRBV14 and TRBJ2-3; possibly TRBD1 or TRBD2 for D (7 bases each). The CDR3 consists of 18 residues. V lost 3 bases and J 4 bases, leaving 23 bases between the germline ends. Germline V gene lookup returns CDR1 SGHDN and CDR2 FVKESK. The CDR3 sequence is CASSQQTRQGRGADTQYF. The CDR3 DNA sequence: TGTGCCAGCAGCCAGCAAACTCGACAGGGCCGGGGGGCAGATACGCAGTATTTT.

This clonotype came up a few times. The genes are TRBV12-3 or TRBV12-4 and TRBJ1-5; D is unresolved. Trimming took 8 bases from V and 5 from J, leaving 13 bases between them. The CDR3 totals 13 residues. CDR3 residues: CASGLRAYQPQHF. CDR3 in DNA: TGTGCCAGCGGTCTAAGGGCGTATCAGCCCCAGCATTTT.

In its sample, this clonotype was seen a few times. The chain has TRBV5-1 and TRBJ1-1, with 9 bases matching TRBD1. CDR3 length: 15 amino acids. Germline V lookup: CDR1 SGHRS, CDR2 YFSETQ. The J segment lost 1 base and the V segment lost 4 bases, leaving 5 bases of the junction unmatched. The CDR3: CASSPGDRANTEAFF. The CDR3 region has the DNA TGCGCCAGCAGCCCTGGGGACAGGGCGAACACTGAAGCTTTCTTT.

This chain uses TRBV20-1 with TRBJ1-1, with D unclear. Germline assignment: CDR1 DFQATT and CDR2 SNEGSKA (reference sequence). This CDR3 region has 12 residues. Trimming removed 7 bases from V and 1 base from J, with 10 bases in between. Here the CDR3 reads CSGLEPNTEAFF. The CDR3 nucleotides are TGCAGTGGACTCGAACCGAACACTGAAGCTTTCTTT.

This clonotype was seen a few times. The chain carries TRBV7-9 and TRBJ1-1; D possibly corresponds to TRBD1 (5 bases). Trimming stripped 8 bases from V and 11 bases from J, with 18 bases between. The germline gives CDR1 SEHNR, CDR2 FQNEAQ (reference sequence). The CDR3 loop spans 12 amino acids. The CDR3 DNA reads as TGTGCCAGCGCAAATAGTGGGGGGGATGCTTTCTTT. Translated, it gives CASANSGGDAFF.

The chain has TRBV10-2 and TRBJ2-3; 10 positions agree with TRBD1. Looked up from germline, CDR1 is WSHSY and CDR2 is SAAADI. The CDR3 loop spans 14 amino acids. V shed 8 bases and J 6 bases; nucleotides not matched to a gene: 8. The DNA for the CDR3 is TGCGCCAGCGCTATGGGACAGGGGACCGATACGCAGTATTTT. This sequence encodes CASAMGQGTDTQYF.

This clonotype was observed a handful of times. This sequence joins TRBV2 and TRBJ2-1; D gene ambiguous. The length of the CDR3 is 12 residues. The germline V and J ends were trimmed by 6 bases and 8 bases, with 11 bases remaining between them. Germline values: CDR1 SNHLY, CDR2 FYNNEI. CDR3 loop: CASSIGFDEQFF. CDR3 nucleotides: TGTGCCAGCAGCATCGGGTTCGATGAGCAGTTCTTC.

This clonotype was counted a few times. The rearrangement uses TRBV9 and TRBJ2-3, with D hard to call. Germline V gene data show CDR1 as SGDLS and CDR2 as YYNGEE. The CDR3 length is 13 residues. V lost 0 bases and J lost 6, with 8 bases in between. CDR3 coding DNA: TGTGCCAGCAGCGTAGTGGCGAGGGATACGCAGTATTTT. Translated, it gives CASSVVARDTQYF.

This clonotype appeared once. This chain uses TRBV12-3 or TRBV12-4 with TRBJ2-1; TRBD1 is a possible D gene (6 bases). The V gene lost 3 bases and the J gene lost 6 bases, with 12 bases spanning the gap. The CDR3 consists of 14 residues. CDR3 loop: CASSLRTDRNEQFF. CDR3 in DNA: TGTGCCAGCAGTTTGCGGACAGATCGCAATGAGCAGTTCTTC.

The gene calls are TRBV28 and TRBJ2-5, with a tentative D call TRBD2 (6 bases). CDR3 size: 13 residues. Germline CDR1 MDHEN, CDR2 SYDVKM. With 4 bases removed from V and 9 bases from J, the gap between germline ends came to 15 bases. The DNA of the CDR3 is TGTGCCAGCAGTTCTAGAGGGTTAGCGGCCCAGTACTTC. Its translation: CASSSRGLAAQYF. The entire variable domain, with the rest obtained from reference TRBV28 and TRBJ2-5, is as follows: DVKVTQSSRYLVKRTGEKVFLECVQDMDHENMFWYRQDPGLGLRLIYFSYDVKMKEKGDIPEGYSVSREKKERFSLILESASTNQTSMYLCASSSRGLAAQYFGPGTRLLVL.

The rearrangement links TRBV29-1 to TRBJ2-5, with D possibly being TRBD2 (6 bases). This CDR3 has 11 amino acids. Per germline, CDR1 SQVTM and CDR2 ANQGSEA. V lost 7 bases, J lost 7 bases, and 13 bases lay in between. DNA of the CDR3: TGCAGCGAGGGCCTCGGGGGGACCCAGTACTTC. Its translation is CSEGLGGTQYF.

This chain links TRBV20-1 with TRBJ2-5; no clear D. CDR1 and CDR2 from the germline V gene are DFQATT and SNEGSKA (reference sequence). The V end lost 2 bases, the J end lost 8 bases, and 15 bases lay between the germline ends. The length of the CDR3 is 13 residues. CDR3 coding DNA: TGCAGTGCTAGACACCGGACCGGAACCACCCAGTACTTC. It yields the protein CSARHRTGTTQYF.

This clonotype has just one count. The chain carries TRBV7-8 and TRBJ2-5, with 10 nucleotides matching TRBD1. After removal of 6 bases from V and 4 bases from J, the junction contained 11 bases not matched to a gene. CDR1 is SGHVS and CDR2 is FQNEAQ in the germline V gene. This CDR3 contains 16 residues. The CDR3 nucleotides are TGTGCCAGCAGTGAACGACAGGGGGCATGGTTAGAGACCCAGTACTTC. Amino acids: CASSERQGAWLETQYF.

There are a few counts of this clonotype. The V gene is TRBV30, the J gene TRBJ1-4, with a tentative D call TRBD1 (5 bases). The V end was cut by 3 bases, the J end by 7 bases, with 12 bases between. This CDR3 has 13 residues. The germline CDR1 and CDR2 sequences are GTSNPN and SVGIG (reference sequence). The CDR3 DNA sequence: TGTGCCTGGAGGGGGCAGTATGCTGAAAAACTGTTTTTT. It translates to CAWRGQYAEKLFF.

This clonotype has a handful of counts. CDR3 nucleotides: TGCAGTGCAGACGAGAGCTCTGGGGCCAACGTCCTGACTTTC. This codes for CSADESSGANVLTF. The chain combines TRBV20-1 with TRBJ2-6; D uncertain. The CDR3 length is 14 residues. Germline-derived CDR1 and CDR2 are DFQATT and SNEGSKA (reference sequence). V was clipped by 6 bases and J by 0 bases, with 9 bases between them.

This clonotype was counted a few times. The rearrangement uses TRBV5-1 and TRBJ2-7, with 9 bases that match TRBD1. The CDR3 is 15 amino acids. Losses at the gene ends were 4 bases for V and 6 bases for J; bases not matched to a gene: 11. The germline V gene has CDR1 SGHRS and CDR2 YFSETQ. The CDR3 is CASSNPGTGISEQYF. The CDR3 DNA reads TGCGCCAGCAGCAACCCCGGGACAGGGATCTCCGAGCAGTACTTC.

This clonotype was seen a handful of times. This chain joins TRBV4-2 and TRBJ1-5; 7 bases are a match to TRBD1. J was trimmed by 0 bases and V by 1 base; bases with no gene match: 12. The germline V gene has CDR1 LGHNA and CDR2 YNFKEQ. This CDR3 is 19 amino acids long. The CDR3 reads CASSQVGGPGVHSNQPQHF. In DNA form, the CDR3 reads TGTGCCAGCAGCCAAGTAGGGGGCCCGGGTGTCCATAGCAATCAGCCCCAGCATTTT.

The V call is TRBV2, the J call TRBJ2-5; D remains ambiguous. The CDR3 is 14 amino acids. CDR1 and CDR2 from the germline V gene are SNHLY and FYNNEI. V dropped 8 bases and J dropped 5 bases, with 18 bases sitting between them. As DNA, the CDR3 is TGTGCCAGCCAAGAACGTCGGTCGACCGAGACCCAGTACTTC. Protein: CASQERRSTETQYF.

CDR3 protein: CASIGTASNVLTF. In DNA, the CDR3 is TGTGCCAGCATCGGTACAGCCTCCAACGTCCTGACTTTC. This sequence joins TRBV12-3 or TRBV12-4 and TRBJ2-6; D uncertain. This CDR3 is built from 13 residues. The V end was cut by 7 bases, the J end by 8 bases, with 12 bases between.

V gene TRBV7-9 combines with J gene TRBJ1-1, with D perhaps TRBD1 (6 bases). CDR1 SEHNR and CDR2 FQNEAQ come from the germline V gene (reference sequence). With 6 bases removed from V and 6 bases from J, the gap between germline ends came to 11 bases. This CDR3 is built from 12 residues. The CDR3, as DNA: TGTGCCAGCAGTAAACAGGGACCTGAAGCTTTCTTT. This codes for CASSKQGPEAFF.